This TCR beta chain is drawn from a study of cytomegalovirus exposure and HLA in healthy donors. Trimming removed 6 bases from V and 7 bases from J; junction bases left unmatched: 9. Germline V gives CDR1 MNHEY, CDR2 SMNVEV (reference sequence). This CDR3 has 14 residues. In the PCR, 60 Vbeta and 13 Jbeta primers were used. Generated by immunoSEQ multiplex PCR, the TCRdb table keeps only in-frame clones and is missing some. The table shows roughly 130,000 clones, with around 80% occurring only once. The sequencing input was PBMCs. The V and J genes are TRBV27 and TRBJ1-5; 7 bases are shared with TRBD1. This clonotype was sampled from a woman between 50 and 59 years old in good health and CMV-seropositive. CDR3 sequence: CASSQQGPGQPQHF. CDR3 in DNA: TGTGCCAGCAGCCAACAGGGGCCTGGGCAGCCCCAGCATTTT.